This T cell receptor (beta chain) originates from a study of blood T cell repertoires in COVID-19. Across the whole study: Collection of acute and convalescent COVID-19 samples took place in the United States, Italy and Spain.

Here immunoSEQ multiplex PCR was the method, and the copy in TCRdb shows in-frame clones only, minus some. The sample consists of a few hundred thousand clones, about 81% of them appearing once. This CDR3 has 14 amino acids. CDR1 and CDR2 from the germline V gene are SGHKS and YYEKEE (reference sequence). Trimming stripped 4 bases from V and 1 base from J, with 11 bases between. Assignments of participants to cohorts depended upon their own reported clinical history. For recovered donors of Cohort 3, there were two negative PCRs, clearance, or symptom resolution. Specimen: PBMCs or T cells enriched from blood (not recorded which). The chain couples TRBV5-5 to TRBJ2-5; D is possibly TRBD2 (5 bases). The sequence was obtained from a man in his forties who had recovered from COVID-19. Here the CDR3 DNA reads TGTGCCAGCAGCCGGGGAGAGAGCCAAGAGACCCAGTACTTC. Translation gives CASSRGESQETQYF.